This is a list of T cell receptor beta chains from one sample in a study of OX40 agonist ivuxolimab in advanced cancers. Sequenced by immunoSEQ multiplex PCR; TCRdb stores in-frame clones only, minus some. The table lists around 79,000 clones, roughly 90% of them singletons. The input for sequencing was CD4+ or CD8+ T cells sorted from blood, taken in a trial of the OX40 agonist ivuxolimab. These receptors were obtained from an adult with an advanced solid tumor such as melanoma, head and neck, liver or kidney cancer. The CDR3 runs from the conserved cysteine through the conserved F or W. D genes are given only for firm matches. The size entry is marked missing in some rows and otherwise reads once, few, many or a size class.

J: TRBJ2-1; D: TRBD2; V: TRBV13; size: once; length: 15; CDR3: CASSSGLAGYNEQFF; DNA: TGTGCCAGCAGCTCGGGACTAGCGGGGTACAATGAGCAGTTCTTC
J: TRBJ2-5; D: TRBD2; V: TRBV5-4; size: once; length: 15; CDR3: CASSWGLAGRETQYF; DNA: TGTGCCAGCAGCTGGGGACTAGCGGGCAGGGAGACCCAGTACTTC
J: TRBJ2-3; D: -; V: TRBV14; size: -; length: 16; CDR3: CASSQDANRLTDTQYF; DNA: TGTGCCAGCAGCCAAGACGCGAACAGGCTCACAGATACGCAGTATTTT
J: TRBJ1-4; D: TRBD1; V: TRBV6-5; size: once; length: 14; CDR3: CASSSYRGREKLFF; DNA: TGTGCCAGCAGTTCCTACAGGGGTAGGGAAAAACTGTTTTTT
J: TRBJ1-3; D: -; V: TRBV2; size: -; length: 13; CDR3: CASNRDSGNTIYF; DNA: TGTGCCAGCAATAGGGACTCTGGAAACACCATATATTTT
J: TRBJ1-5; D: -; V: TRBV28; size: -; length: 15; CDR3: CASSLRDLANQPQHF; DNA: TGTGCCAGCAGTTTACGGGACTTGGCAAATCAGCCCCAGCATTTT
J: TRBJ1-1; D: -; V: TRBV18; size: -; length: 15; CDR3: CASSPLGQGNTEAFF; DNA: TGTGCCAGCTCACCATTAGGGCAGGGGAACACTGAAGCTTTCTTT
J: TRBJ2-2; D: -; V: TRBV19; size: -; length: 13; CDR3: CASTMINTGELFF; DNA: TGTGCCAGTACCATGATAAACACCGGGGAGCTGTTTTTT
J: TRBJ1-1; D: -; V: TRBV11-2; size: -; length: 13; CDR3: CASSPHVDTEAFF; DNA: TGTGCCAGCAGCCCGCACGTCGACACTGAAGCTTTCTTT
J: TRBJ1-1; D: -; V: TRBV9; size: -; length: 13; CDR3: CASSPRMSTEAFF; DNA: TGTGCCAGCAGCCCTCGGATGAGCACTGAAGCTTTCTTT
J: TRBJ2-7; D: TRBD2; V: TRBV6-5; size: once; length: 15; CDR3: CASSGRSGSSYEQYF; DNA: TGTGCCAGCAGTGGCCGTAGCGGGTCCTCCTACGAGCAGTACTTC
J: TRBJ1-1; D: -; V: TRBV18; size: once; length: 13; CDR3: CASSPQGNTEAFF; DNA: TGTGCCAGCTCACCACAGGGAAACACTGAAGCTTTCTTT
J: TRBJ1-4; D: -; V: TRBV30; size: -; length: 16; CDR3: CAWSYGGIGTNEKLFF; DNA: TGTGCCTGGAGTTATGGGGGAATAGGGACTAATGAAAAACTGTTTTTT
J: TRBJ2-5; D: -; V: TRBV6-4; size: -; length: 13; CDR3: CASSTQGGETQYF; DNA: TGTGCCAGCAGTACACAGGGTGGCGAGACCCAGTACTTC
J: TRBJ1-2; D: -; V: TRBV6-6; size: -; length: 12; CDR3: CASRKDSYGYTF; DNA: TGTGCCAGCAGAAAAGACAGTTATGGCTACACCTTC
J: TRBJ1-1; D: TRBD1; V: TRBV5-1; size: -; length: 15; CDR3: CASSLVLGGGTEAFF; DNA: TGCGCCAGCAGCTTGGTCCTAGGGGGCGGGACTGAAGCTTTCTTT
J: TRBJ2-2; D: -; V: TRBV9; size: -; length: 13; CDR3: CASSRQGSGELFF; DNA: TGTGCCAGCAGCAGGCAGGGAAGCGGGGAGCTGTTTTTT
J: TRBJ2-1; D: -; V: TRBV5-5; size: -; length: 11; CDR3: CASSRINEQFF; DNA: TGTGCCAGCAGCCGGATAAATGAGCAGTTCTTC
J: TRBJ2-5; D: -; V: TRBV20-1; size: -; length: 10; CDR3: CSARWETQYF; DNA: TGCAGTGCTAGATGGGAGACCCAGTACTTC
J: TRBJ1-2; D: TRBD1; V: TRBV4-2; size: -; length: 15; CDR3: CASSQEGGGIGGYTF; DNA: TGTGCCAGCAGCCAAGAAGGAGGGGGCATCGGGGGCTACACCTTC
J: TRBJ1-3; D: TRBD1; V: TRBV29-1; size: -; length: 13; CDR3: CSVLDREGNTIYF; DNA: TGCAGCGTTCTCGACAGGGAGGGAAACACCATATATTTT
J: TRBJ1-2; D: -; V: TRBV9; size: -; length: 15; CDR3: CASSVGGAHNYGYTF; DNA: TGTGCCAGCAGCGTAGGAGGGGCCCATAACTATGGCTACACCTTC
J: TRBJ1-2; D: -; V: TRBV10-3; size: -; length: 13; CDR3: CAISEVTNYGYTF; DNA: TGTGCCATCAGTGAGGTCACTAACTATGGCTACACCTTC
J: TRBJ1-1; D: -; V: TRBV20-1; size: -; length: 11; CDR3: CSATPGREAFF; DNA: TGCAGTGCCACACCGGGACGTGAAGCTTTCTTT
J: TRBJ1-1; D: -; V: TRBV5-6; size: -; length: 15; CDR3: CASSLFRGENTEAFF; DNA: TGTGCCAGCAGCTTGTTCCGGGGTGAGAACACTGAAGCTTTCTTT
J: TRBJ1-1; D: -; V: TRBV5-4; size: once; length: 13; CDR3: CASSLGRNTEAFF; DNA: TGTGCCAGCAGCTTGGGGCGGAACACTGAAGCTTTCTTT
J: TRBJ2-5; D: TRBD2; V: TRBV10-3; size: -; length: 14; CDR3: CAISGASGQETQYF; DNA: TGTGCCATCAGTGGGGCTAGCGGACAAGAGACCCAGTACTTC
J: TRBJ2-3; D: -; V: TRBV27; size: -; length: 12; CDR3: CATGHSTDTQYF; DNA: TGTGCCACCGGACACTCCACAGATACGCAGTATTTT
J: TRBJ2-7; D: -; V: TRBV7-9; size: -; length: 14; CDR3: CASSLEAGTYEQYF; DNA: TGTGCCAGCAGCTTAGAGGCGGGAACCTACGAGCAGTACTTC
J: TRBJ2-3; D: -; V: TRBV5-6; size: -; length: 12; CDR3: CASSFASDTQYF; DNA: TGTGCCAGCAGCTTTGCGTCAGATACGCAGTATTTT
J: TRBJ1-1; D: -; V: TRBV6-1; size: few; length: 11; CDR3: CASQGLTEAFF; DNA: TGTGCCAGCCAGGGTCTCACTGAAGCTTTCTTT
J: TRBJ1-2; D: -; V: TRBV10-3; size: -; length: 12; CDR3: CAIGSRSEGYTF; DNA: TGTGCCATTGGTTCGCGCAGTGAGGGCTACACCTTC
J: TRBJ2-2; D: -; V: TRBV9; size: -; length: 15; CDR3: CASSVGGANTGELFF; DNA: TGTGCCAGCAGCGTAGGGGGAGCGAACACCGGGGAGCTGTTTTTT
J: TRBJ2-2; D: TRBD1; V: TRBV5-1; size: -; length: 14; CDR3: CASSVSGGRGELFF; DNA: TGCGCCAGCAGCGTTTCAGGGGGCCGGGGGGAGCTGTTTTTT
J: TRBJ2-7; D: TRBD2; V: TRBV18; size: -; length: 12; CDR3: CASSGGSHEQYF; DNA: TGTGCCAGCTCGGGGGGGTCCCACGAGCAGTACTTC
J: TRBJ2-7; D: TRBD2; V: TRBV5-1; size: -; length: 15; CDR3: CASSPGGTSSSEQYF; DNA: TGCGCCAGCAGCCCGGGCGGGACTAGCTCCTCCGAGCAGTACTTC
J: TRBJ1-2; D: -; V: TRBV14; size: -; length: 14; CDR3: CASSQDPGRHGYTF; DNA: TGTGCCAGCAGCCAAGATCCCGGGAGACATGGCTACACCTTC
J: TRBJ2-1; D: -; V: TRBV7-9; size: once; length: 12; CDR3: CASSLSQGFQFF; DNA: TGTGCCAGCAGCTTATCACAGGGTTTTCAGTTCTTC
J: TRBJ1-4; D: TRBD1; V: TRBV28; size: -; length: 16; CDR3: CASSDPGGTTNEKLFF; DNA: TGTGCCAGCAGTGATCCAGGGGGAACAACTAATGAAAAACTGTTTTTT
J: TRBJ1-5; D: -; V: TRBV7-8; size: -; length: 14; CDR3: CASSLALGNQPQHF; DNA: TGTGCCAGCAGCTTAGCGTTGGGGAATCAGCCCCAGCATTTT
J: TRBJ1-5; D: -; V: TRBV6-1; size: -; length: 15; CDR3: CASRSNRESNQPQHF; DNA: TGTGCCAGCAGATCTAACAGGGAGAGCAATCAGCCCCAGCATTTT
J: TRBJ1-3; D: -; V: TRBV6-6; size: -; length: 15; CDR3: CASSYSYRAGNTIYF; DNA: TGTGCCAGCAGTTACTCGTATCGGGCTGGAAACACCATATATTTT
J: TRBJ1-5; D: TRBD1; V: TRBV2; size: -; length: 15; CDR3: CASSDEQGGRQPQHF; DNA: TGTGCCAGCAGTGATGAGCAGGGGGGACGCCAGCCCCAGCATTTT
J: TRBJ2-7; D: TRBD2; V: TRBV6-5; size: -; length: 13; CDR3: CASTRTSGYEQYF; DNA: TGTGCCAGCACCAGGACTAGCGGCTACGAGCAGTACTTC
J: TRBJ1-5; D: -; V: TRBV27; size: -; length: 15; CDR3: CASSLSPDGNQPQHF; DNA: TGTGCCAGCAGTTTATCGCCCGACGGCAATCAGCCCCAGCATTTT
J: TRBJ2-3; D: -; V: TRBV28; size: -; length: 16; CDR3: CASSLFSGDWPDTQYF; DNA: TGTGCCAGCAGTTTGTTTTCTGGGGATTGGCCAGATACGCAGTATTTT
J: TRBJ2-1; D: TRBD1; V: TRBV19; size: -; length: 14; CDR3: CASSLRDSYNEQFF; DNA: TGTGCCAGTAGTCTCCGGGACAGCTACAATGAGCAGTTCTTC